The rows below give T cell receptor beta chains drawn from one sample of a study of cytotoxic CD8 clonotypes in ibrutinib-treated CLL. Data came from immunoSEQ multiplex PCR; TCRdb stores just in-frame clones and leaves some out. The table records fewer than 300,000 clones, roughly 76% of them present only once. The source was PBMCs, collected at disease progression, from a patient treated with ibrutinib. These TCRs come from a human donor with chronic lymphocytic leukemia. Both conserved end residues are part of each CDR3. D genes are given only for firm matches. Clone size is shown for a subset of rows, as once, few, many or a class of expanded clone.

>-|-|TRBJ1-6|TRBV19
CASSRAGWQSSYNSPLHF
TGTGCCAGTAGTCGGGCAGGATGGCAGAGCTCCTATAATTCACCCCTCCACTTT
>-|TRBD1|TRBJ1-5|TRBV7-9
CASSGQGPGQPQHF
TGTGCCAGCAGTGGACAGGGGCCGGGGCAGCCCCAGCATTTT
>few|-|TRBJ2-3|TRBV6-5
CASSGDLTDTQYF
TGTGCCAGCAGTGGGGACCTCACAGATACGCAGTATTTT
>-|-|TRBJ1-2|TRBV4-3
CASSQFHRAPNYGYTF
TGCGCCAGCAGCCAATTCCACAGGGCGCCGAACTATGGCTACACCTTC
>-|-|TRBJ2-7|TRBV7-6
CASSLGPVYEQYF
TGTGCCAGCAGCTTAGGTCCCGTTTACGAGCAGTACTTC
>-|-|TRBJ2-5|TRBV7-2
CASTIPSMGETQYF
TGTGCCAGCACTATTCCCAGTATGGGAGAGACCCAGTACTTC
>-|-|TRBJ2-7|TRBV5-1
CASSRQRTYEQYF
TGCGCCAGCAGTAGACAGAGAACCTACGAGCAGTACTTC
>-|-|TRBJ2-7|TRBV9
CASSPGHNLIYEQYF
TGTGCCAGCAGCCCTGGACATAACCTTATTTACGAGCAGTACTTC
>-|TRBD2|TRBJ2-1|TRBV29-1
CSVEEGLAGSNEQFF
TGCAGCGTTGAAGAGGGACTAGCGGGGTCCAATGAGCAGTTCTTC
>-|-|TRBJ1-6|TRBV6-1
CASSAGHGYNSPLHF
TGTGCCAGCAGTGCGGGACACGGATATAATTCACCCCTCCACTTT
>-|-|TRBJ2-5|TRBV19
CASSGGLEIQYF
TGTGCCAGTAGCGGAGGGCTGGAGATCCAGTACTTC
>once|-|TRBJ1-2|TRBV29-1
CSVGGDRRDYGYTF
TGCAGCGTTGGAGGAGACAGGAGAGACTATGGCTACACCTTC
>-|-|TRBJ2-5|TRBV29-1
CSIVPRGGETQYF
TGCAGCATCGTCCCCAGGGGGGGAGAGACCCAGTACTTC
>-|-|TRBJ2-7|TRBV15
CATSRDRGYEQYF
TGTGCCACCAGCAGAGACAGGGGCTACGAGCAGTACTTC
>-|-|TRBJ1-6|TRBV6-6
CASSHSIGYNSPLHF
TGTGCCAGCAGCCATAGTATTGGGTATAATTCACCCCTCCACTTT
>-|-|TRBJ1-1|TRBV4-1
CASSQNWAGNTEAFF
TGCGCCAGCAGCCAAAACTGGGCGGGGAACACTGAAGCTTTCTTT
>-|-|TRBJ1-5|TRBV6-5
CASSQTRGGQPQHF
TGTGCCAGCAGCCAAACGAGGGGGGGTCAGCCCCAGCATTTT
>-|-|TRBJ2-1|TRBV10-3
CAISEPRVGNEQFF
TGTGCCATCAGTGAGCCCAGGGTGGGGAATGAGCAGTTCTTC
>-|TRBD1|TRBJ1-4|TRBV4-3
CASSQADRGRATNEKLFF
TGCGCCAGCAGCCAAGCGGACAGGGGACGAGCAACTAATGAAAAACTGTTTTTT
>once|TRBD2|TRBJ2-1|TRBV6-5
CASSYEGLAGGSGQFF
TGTGCCAGCAGTTACGAGGGGCTAGCGGGAGGGTCAGGGCAGTTCTTC
>once|-|TRBJ2-7|TRBV20-1
CSASSSYEQYF
TGCAGTGCCTCGAGCTCCTACGAGCAGTACTTC
>-|-|TRBJ2-7|TRBV6-4
CASSFEAGYEQYF
TGTGCCAGCAGTTTTGAAGCAGGCTACGAGCAGTACTTC
>-|-|TRBJ2-1|TRBV1
CTSSLPSTEQFF
TGCACCAGCAGCCTGCCTAGTACTGAGCAGTTCTTC
>-|-|TRBJ2-5|TRBV29-1
CSVARAEETQYF
TGCAGCGTTGCCAGGGCGGAAGAGACCCAGTACTTC
>few|-|TRBJ1-1|TRBV7-8
CASSLSSPNTEAFF
TGTGCCAGCAGCTTATCGAGTCCCAACACTGAAGCTTTCTTT
>-|-|TRBJ2-5|TRBV27
CASSLSPGLQETQYF
TGTGCCAGCAGTTTATCTCCTGGGCTCCAAGAGACCCAGTACTTC
>few|-|TRBJ2-7|TRBV9
CASSVGPSSYEQYF
TGTGCCAGCAGCGTAGGTCCTAGCTCCTACGAGCAGTACTTC
>-|-|TRBJ1-1|TRBV10-3
CASRLDNMNTEAFF
TGTGCCAGCCGCCTTGACAACATGAACACTGAAGCTTTCTTT
>-|-|TRBJ2-7|TRBV5-1
CASSQSSNEQYF
TGCGCCAGCAGCCAATCCTCTAACGAGCAGTACTTC